This passage covers 30 T cell receptor beta chains from one sample sequenced in a study of blood T cell repertoires in COVID-19. The assay was immunoSEQ multiplex PCR, and TCRdb's table has in-frame clones only and misses some. The data contain about 250,000 clones, 70% to 85% of them singletons. The material sequenced was peripheral blood. Receptor source: a man older than 75 with acute or convalescent COVID-19.

CDR3 DNA sequence: TGTGCCAGCAGCCCGGGCGGGGTGGCAGTACGGGAGACCCAGTACTTC. It is translated as CASSPGGVAVRETQYF. J is TRBJ2-5 and V is TRBV5-4; weak D call: TRBD2 (6 bases). V was shortened by 4 bases and J by 5 bases, with 21 bases between the two germline ends. Germline values: CDR1 SGHNT, CDR2 YYREEE (reference sequence). The CDR3 is made up of 16 amino acids.

The genes are TRBV7-9 and TRBJ1-3; the D is unclear. The CDR3 totals 17 residues. The germline V gene has CDR1 SEHNR and CDR2 FQNEAQ (reference sequence). V was shortened by 5 bases and J by 0 bases, with 17 bases between the two germline ends. Written as DNA, the CDR3 is TGTGCCAGCAGCCCCGGGGAGAGAGTCTTCTCTGGAAACACCATATATTTT. Its translation is CASSPGERVFSGNTIYF.

The chain carries TRBV9 and TRBJ2-5, with 7 bases aligning to TRBD2. The CDR3 is 17 amino acids. Germline CDR1 reads SGDLS; CDR2 reads YYNGEE. The V segment lost 4 bases and the J segment 0 bases; nucleotides outside the gene matches: 12. CDR3 loop: CASSRFWRGSNQETQYF. CDR3 bases: TGTGCCAGCAGCCGCTTTTGGCGGGGGAGTAACCAAGAGACCCAGTACTTC.

This chain links TRBV4-2 with TRBJ2-7; the D gene is possibly TRBD1 (6 bases). CDR1 is LGHNA and CDR2 is YNFKEQ in the germline V gene. V was clipped by 2 bases and J by 10 bases, with 15 bases between them. This CDR3 contains 13 residues. CDR3 residues: CASSQPGQPQQYF. The DNA for the CDR3 is TGTGCCAGCAGCCAACCCGGACAGCCACAACAGTACTTC.

The CDR3, as DNA: TGTGCCACCAGTGAGCAGCGGTGGAGGGGCTACACCTTC. Protein: CATSEQRWRGYTF. This chain connects TRBV24-1 to TRBJ1-2; no reliable D call. This CDR3 is built from 13 residues. Germline V lookup: CDR1 KGHDR, CDR2 SFDVKD. Trimming cost V 4 bases and J 8 bases, with 13 bases left between them.

The V gene is TRBV4-1, the J gene TRBJ2-3, with D possibly being TRBD2 (6 bases). Deletions cut 0 bases from V and 0 bases from J, with 13 bases between. The CDR3 runs 17 residues. In germline, CDR1 is MGHRA, CDR2 YSYEKL. This CDR3 is CASSQDSRGSSTDTQYF. The DNA for the CDR3 is TGCGCCAGCAGCCAAGATTCCCGGGGGTCGAGCACAGATACGCAGTATTTT.

The chain has TRBV7-2 and TRBJ2-6, with 9 bases lining up with TRBD1. CDR3 length: 19 residues. V was pared by 5 bases and J by 3 bases, with 14 bases of the junction left unmatched. The V gene's germline CDR1 is SGHTA and CDR2 FQGNSA. CDR3 residues: CASSAGRTGVGSGANVLTF. The CDR3, as DNA: TGTGCCAGCAGCGCCGGTCGGACAGGGGTTGGGAGTGGGGCCAACGTCCTGACTTTC.

V usage is TRBV15 and J usage is TRBJ1-1; TRBD1 might be the D (5 bases). Trimming left V 0 bases short and J 4 bases short, with 18 bases between. The CDR3 runs 17 residues. CDR1 LNHNV and CDR2 YYDKDF come from the germline V gene (reference sequence). The CDR3 here is CATSRDQGWGLGTEAFF. The CDR3 DNA reads TGTGCCACCAGCAGAGATCAAGGGTGGGGACTCGGCACTGAAGCTTTCTTT.

The chain combines TRBV5-1 with TRBJ2-1, with TRBD2 matching 11 bases. The germline gives CDR1 SGHRS, CDR2 YFSETQ. Unmatched junction bases numbered 1, after V lost 0 bases and J lost 5 bases. This CDR3 contains 15 residues. Here the CDR3 DNA reads TGCGCCAGCAGCTTGGAACTAGCGGGAGACAATGAGCAGTTCTTC. It yields the protein CASSLELAGDNEQFF.

The V call is TRBV30, the J call TRBJ1-5, with 12 bases matching TRBD1. There are 18 residues in the CDR3. J lost 1 base, V lost 1 base, and 8 bases had no gene match. The V gene's germline CDR1 is GTSNPN and CDR2 SVGIG (reference sequence). The CDR3 is CAWSGRDRGLGSNQPQHF. The CDR3 DNA reads as TGTGCCTGGAGTGGCCGGGACAGGGGGCTCGGGAGCAATCAGCCCCAGCATTTT.

This clone came up a few times. The CDR3 nucleotides are TGTGCCAGTAGTATCAGCCGGGGTCGGGCTAACGAGCAGTACTTC. Translated, it gives CASSISRGRANEQYF. The chain has TRBV19 and TRBJ2-7, with a possible D match to TRBD2 (5 bases). This CDR3 comprises 15 residues. V lost 3 bases to trimming and J lost 5 bases, with 17 bases between them. The germline CDR1 and CDR2 sequences are LNHDA and SQIVND (reference sequence).

The V and J genes are TRBV19 and TRBJ1-1; TRBD1 agrees at 8 bases. J lost 5 bases, V lost 5 bases, and 13 bases had no gene match. CDR3 size: 16 residues. In germline, CDR1 is LNHDA, CDR2 SQIVND (reference sequence). The CDR3: CASSSQYTGGRTEAFF. CDR3 nucleotide sequence: TGTGCCAGTAGTTCCCAATACACAGGGGGACGGACTGAAGCTTTCTTT.

V usage is TRBV19 and J usage is TRBJ1-6, with 11 bases lining up with TRBD1. Germline-derived CDR1 and CDR2 are LNHDA and SQIVND (reference sequence). The CDR3 runs to 18 residues. The V and J ends lost 4 bases and 2 bases, in that order; junction bases with no gene match: 7. The DNA for the CDR3 is TGTGCCAGTAGTACCGAGGACAGGGGGCGCCCCTATAATTCACCCCTCCACTTT. As protein: CASSTEDRGRPYNSPLHF.

This clone has just a few counts. The V call is TRBV9, the J call TRBJ2-2; 7 positions match TRBD1. Unmatched junction bases numbered 5, after V lost 4 bases and J lost 5 bases. This CDR3 has 14 residues. Germline V gene lookup returns CDR1 SGDLS and CDR2 YYNGEE. CDR3 DNA: TGTGCCAGCAGCTGGGGGACAGAGACCGGGGAGCTGTTTTTT. It translates to CASSWGTETGELFF.

DNA for the CDR3: TGTGCCAGCTCACTACAGGGGGGCAATCAGCCCCAGCATTTT. Its protein product is CASSLQGGNQPQHF. V usage is TRBV18 and J usage is TRBJ1-5, with TRBD1 identical over 8 bases. The J segment lost 2 bases and the V segment lost 4 bases, leaving 1 base of the junction unmatched. Germline V CDR1 and CDR2: KGHSH, LQKENI. The CDR3 runs to 14 residues.

The chain recombines TRBV24-1 with TRBJ1-5; 8 nucleotides agree with TRBD1. Germline CDR1 KGHDR, CDR2 SFDVKD. The CDR3 runs 15 residues. Losses at the gene ends were 3 bases for V and 3 bases for J; bases not matched to a gene: 3. This chain's CDR3 is CATSDPRGLNQPQHF. CDR3 sequence (DNA): TGTGCCACCAGTGATCCCAGGGGGCTCAATCAGCCCCAGCATTTT.

The chain couples TRBV2 to TRBJ1-4; possibly TRBD1 for D (5 bases). Germline CDR1 and CDR2: SNHLY and FYNNEI. The ends were cut back, 10 bases at V and 0 bases at J, with 9 bases in the middle. The CDR3 totals 13 residues. This CDR3 reads CAIPGTTNEKLFF. The CDR3 DNA reads TGTGCCATCCCAGGGACAACTAATGAAAAACTGTTTTTT.

This chain connects TRBV5-1 to TRBJ2-5; 7 bases map to TRBD1. The CDR3 is made up of 15 amino acids. Per germline, CDR1 SGHRS and CDR2 YFSETQ. The J segment lost 5 bases and the V segment lost 5 bases, leaving 12 bases of the junction unmatched. The CDR3 bases are TGCGCCAGCAGTCCCCCGACAGGGTCTGGGGAGACCCAGTACTTC. Protein: CASSPPTGSGETQYF. Full variable domain (missing parts from reference TRBV5-1 and TRBJ2-5): KAGVTQTPRYLIKTRGQQVTLSCSPISGHRSVSWYQQTPGQGLQFLFEYFSETQRNKGNFPGRFSGRQFSNSRSEMNVSTLELGDSALYLCASSPPTGSGETQYFGPGTRLLVL.

This chain links TRBV6-6 with TRBJ2-1; a possible D gene is TRBD1 (6 bases). The CDR3 spans 15 residues. Germline V gene lookup returns CDR1 MNHNY and CDR2 SVGAGI (reference sequence). The V end lost 2 bases, the J end lost 5 bases, and 13 bases lay between the germline ends. In DNA, the CDR3 is TGTGCCAGCAGTTACGGGCAGGGGTCCGACAATGAGCAGTTCTTC. Residues: CASSYGQGSDNEQFF.

The chain is built from TRBV9 and TRBJ1-3, with TRBD1 matching 9 bases. The CDR3 covers 15 residues. CDR1 and CDR2 (germline): SGDLS, YYNGEE. V shed 5 bases and J 4 bases; nucleotides not matched to a gene: 7. The CDR3 loop reads CASSSGQGPGNTIYF. The CDR3 nucleotides read TGTGCCAGCAGTTCCGGACAGGGGCCGGGAAACACCATATATTTT.

CDR3 DNA sequence: TGCGCCAGCAGCCACGCCCAGGGAATATACACTGAAGCTTTCTTT. As protein: CASSHAQGIYTEAFF. V usage is TRBV5-1 and J usage is TRBJ1-1, with TRBD1 as a possible D gene (5 bases). The ends were cut back, 4 bases at V and 3 bases at J, with 16 bases in the middle. The CDR3 runs 15 residues. The germline V gene has CDR1 SGHRS and CDR2 YFSETQ.

The CDR3 loop is CASSPPVKRQGATGELFF. CDR3 DNA: TGTGCCAGCTCACCACCGGTGAAGAGACAGGGGGCAACCGGGGAGCTGTTTTTT. The chain links TRBV18 to TRBJ2-2; the match to TRBD1 covers 10 bases. Looked up from germline, CDR1 is KGHSH and CDR2 is LQKENI. V gave up 0 bases and J gave up 5 bases; unmatched junction bases: 9. The CDR3 runs 18 residues.

CDR3 nucleotides: TGTGCCAGCAGCTTACAAGGGGGCAGCTCCTACGAGCAGTACTTC. Translating gives CASSLQGGSSYEQYF. V is TRBV2 and J is TRBJ2-7; 7 positions agree with TRBD1. Per germline, CDR1 SNHLY and CDR2 FYNNEI. CDR3 length equals 15 residues. Trimming took 6 bases from V and 0 from J; bases not matched to a gene: 8.

This chain joins TRBV29-1 and TRBJ2-7, with D hard to call. Germline-derived CDR1 and CDR2 are SQVTM and ANQGSEA. The CDR3 has 12 residues. Trimming stripped 0 bases from V and 0 bases from J, with 3 bases between. CDR3 amino acids: CSVEDSSYEQYF. The CDR3 coding sequence is TGCAGCGTTGAAGACAGCTCCTACGAGCAGTACTTC.

This chain joins TRBV5-4 and TRBJ2-4; a weak D match, TRBD1 (6 bases). Germline CDR1 reads SGHNT; CDR2 reads YYREEE (reference sequence). This CDR3 is 18 amino acids long. V lost 0 bases and J 0 bases, leaving 16 bases between the germline ends. This chain's CDR3 is CASSLAGQGRLAKNIQYF. The DNA of the CDR3 is TGTGCCAGCAGCTTGGCGGGACAAGGCAGACTAGCCAAAAACATTCAGTACTTC. The complete variable domain, with remaining parts taken from reference TRBV5-4 and TRBJ2-4, reads ETGVTQSPTHLIKTRGQQVTLRCSSQSGHNTVSWYQQALGQGPQFIFQYYREEENGRGNFPPRFSGLQFPNYSSELNVNALELDDSALYLCASSLAGQGRLAKNIQYFGAGTRLSVL.

The chain couples TRBV29-1 to TRBJ1-2; a possible D gene is TRBD1 (6 bases). The CDR3 totals 11 residues. V was trimmed by 7 bases and J by 12 bases, leaving 18 bases between them. Germline V lookup: CDR1 SQVTM, CDR2 ANQGSEA. The DNA for the CDR3 is TGCAGCGCCCTAGGCGGGGGACATCACACCTTC. It yields the protein CSALGGGHHTF. Filled out from reference TRBV29-1 and TRBJ1-2, the complete variable domain reads SAVISQKPSRDICQRGTSLTIQCQVDSQVTMMFWYRQQPGQSLTLIATANQGSEATYESGFVIDKFPISRPNLTFSTLTVSNMSPEDSSIYLCSALGGGHHTFGSGTRLTVV.

This clone has just a few counts. The chain couples TRBV3-1 (or the pseudogene TRBV3-2) to TRBJ1-1; D is ambiguous. The CDR3 consists of 15 residues. Germline CDR1 and CDR2: LGHDT and YNNKEL (reference sequence). Between the trimmed V and J ends, which lost 1 base and 0 bases, there was a span of 9 bases. The CDR3 coding sequence is TGTGCCAGCAGCCAAGGAAGCAGGCTGAACACTGAAGCTTTCTTT. Translating it yields CASSQGSRLNTEAFF.

The rearrangement links TRBV19 to TRBJ2-7, with 15 bases that match TRBD2. Trimming took 5 bases from V and 7 from J; bases not matched to a gene: 9. Germline CDR1 is LNHDA and CDR2 is SQIVND (reference sequence). CDR3 length: 16 residues. The CDR3 nucleotides are TGTGCCAGTAGTGCCGGACTAGCGGGGGGGCTGAGAGAGCAGTACTTC. Translation: CASSAGLAGGLREQYF.

This clone has only one observation. The rearrangement links TRBV5-4 to TRBJ2-1; the D gene is possibly TRBD2 (6 bases). The CDR3 length is 11 residues. Trimming shortened V by 2 bases and J by 13 bases, and 10 bases separated the two germline ends. Germline CDR1 reads SGHNT; CDR2 reads YYREEE (reference sequence). CDR3 residues: CASSFRDFQFF. The CDR3 coding sequence is TGTGCCAGCAGCTTCCGGGACTTCCAGTTCTTC. Full variable domain (missing parts from reference TRBV5-4 and TRBJ2-1): ETGVTQSPTHLIKTRGQQVTLRCSSQSGHNTVSWYQQALGQGPQFIFQYYREEENGRGNFPPRFSGLQFPNYSSELNVNALELDDSALYLCASSFRDFQFFGPGTRLTVL.

The rearrangement links TRBV18 to TRBJ2-3; D not certain. The V end lost 6 bases, the J end lost 3 bases, and 10 bases lay between the germline ends. The CDR3 runs to 13 residues. Germline V gene sequence: CDR1 KGHSH, CDR2 LQKENI. The CDR3 reads CASSPRTTDTQYF. The CDR3 nucleotides read TGTGCCAGCTCCCCTAGAACAACAGATACGCAGTATTTT.